A selection of T cell receptor beta chains follows, all from one sample in a study of blood T cell repertoires in COVID-19. Only in-frame clones appear in the TCRdb table, and some are missing; sequencing was by immunoSEQ multiplex PCR. The table has about 210,000 clones, roughly 81% seen once; the top ten hold 7.6%. The material sequenced was peripheral blood. These receptors were collected from a woman aged 45-65 years with active or convalescent COVID-19. CDR3s include the opening cysteine and the closing phenylalanine or tryptophan. Fields, in order: V gene, J gene, CDR3 protein.

V: TRBV5-1
J: TRBJ2-6
CDR3: CASTLTAGANVLTF

V: TRBV6-5
J: TRBJ1-3
CDR3: CASRTGQGRNTIYF

V: TRBV28
J: TRBJ2-1
CDR3: CASNNYNEQFF

V: TRBV3-1/TRBV3-2
J: TRBJ2-4
CDR3: CASSQAGGPNIQYF

V: TRBV6-5
J: TRBJ1-2
CDR3: CASSLQGTYGYTF

V: TRBV4-1
J: TRBJ1-2
CDR3: CASSSRDLGYGYTF

V: TRBV30
J: TRBJ1-2
CDR3: CAWSATGAYGYTF

V: TRBV5-5
J: TRBJ2-5
CDR3: CASSLQGAKETQYF

V: TRBV18
J: TRBJ2-5
CDR3: CASSPLIETGATQTQYF

V: TRBV11-1
J: TRBJ2-5
CDR3: CASSSRDRVGTQYF

V: TRBV6-5
J: TRBJ1-2
CDR3: CASSYSAETYGYTF

V: TRBV19
J: TRBJ1-1
CDR3: CASSIGRVVNTEAFF

V: TRBV30
J: TRBJ2-1
CDR3: CAWSPSIWAGSYNEQFF

V: TRBV29-1
J: TRBJ1-1
CDR3: CSVSGGSIMNTEAFF

V: TRBV24-1
J: TRBJ2-2
CDR3: CATRDRTGELFF

V: TRBV10-1
J: TRBJ1-6
CDR3: CASSSSPLHF

V: TRBV5-5
J: TRBJ1-1
CDR3: CASRQAGVVGEAFF

V: TRBV6-6
J: TRBJ2-7
CDR3: CASRQYRDRGYEQYF

V: TRBV5-1
J: TRBJ1-3
CDR3: CASSATTGVRGNTIYF

V: TRBV2
J: TRBJ1-1
CDR3: CASSQGPTEAFF

V: TRBV6-5
J: TRBJ2-3
CDR3: CASSYGGLAGHTQYF

V: TRBV5-1
J: TRBJ2-7
CDR3: CASSPTGGSDEQYF

V: TRBV2
J: TRBJ2-1
CDR3: CASRPRGDNEQFF

V: TRBV15
J: TRBJ1-1
CDR3: CATSRGGDTEAFF

V: TRBV3-1/TRBV3-2
J: TRBJ2-3
CDR3: CASSTGASGFTDTQYF